A selection of T cell receptor beta chains follows, all from one sample in a study of blood T cell repertoires in COVID-19. Sequencing was performed with immunoSEQ multiplex PCR; in TCRdb, only in-frame clones are kept and a portion is missing. This table has about 240,000 clones, approximately 80% appearing once. The sample consisted of peripheral blood. Receptors were obtained from a woman between 65 and 79 years old with acute or convalescent COVID-19. Each CDR3 is given with its conserved first and last residue. A D gene is named only where the DNA matches it firmly. Size is omitted from some rows. Given values are once, few, many or a class for expanded clones.

D	size	V	J	DNA	CDR3
TRBD1	-	TRBV2	TRBJ1-6	TGTGCCAGCGTCACCCAGGCAACAGGGGGCGGATCACCCCTCCACTTT	CASVTQATGGGSPLHF
TRBD1	-	TRBV28	TRBJ1-2	TGTGCCAGCAGTTTCCTTGGGACAGGGGGCGCGAGGGGCTACACCTTC	CASSFLGTGGARGYTF
-	-	TRBV7-2	TRBJ1-5	TGTGCCAGCAGGTACGACGGCGGTAATCAGCCCCAGCATTTT	CASRYDGGNQPQHF
TRBD1	-	TRBV5-4	TRBJ1-1	TGTGCCGACAGCGGGGCAGGGGGCGACACTGAAGCTTTCTTT	CADSGAGGDTEAFF
TRBD1	-	TRBV7-9	TRBJ2-4	TGTGCCAGCAGCTCTCGACAGGGGGCCAAAAACATTCAGTACTTC	CASSSRQGAKNIQYF
-	once	TRBV10-3	TRBJ1-2	TGTGCCATCAGAGGAGCCCTGAACTATGGCTACACCTTC	CAIRGALNYGYTF
TRBD1	-	TRBV10-3	TRBJ2-5	TGTGCCATCAGGGGACAGGAGAAAGAGACCCAGTACTTC	CAIRGQEKETQYF
-	few	TRBV19	TRBJ1-5	TGTGCCAGTAGACCTCAGGGGCAGCCCCAGCATTTT	CASRPQGQPQHF
TRBD1	few	TRBV29-1	TRBJ1-5	TGCAGCGTCGTGGGGACAGATAGCAATCAGCCCCAGCATTTT	CSVVGTDSNQPQHF
TRBD1	-	TRBV4-3	TRBJ2-6	TGCGCCAGCAGCCTGTATCCGGGACAGGGGTCCTCTGGGGCCAACGTCCTGACTTTC	CASSLYPGQGSSGANVLTF
-	-	TRBV12-3/TRBV12-4	TRBJ2-1	TGTGCCAGCGGAACGACAGGATACAATGAGCAGTTCTTC	CASGTTGYNEQFF
-	-	TRBV19	TRBJ1-4	TGTGCCAGTAGTAGACGACAGGCGGGGGCTGAAAAACTGTTTTTT	CASSRRQAGAEKLFF
-	-	TRBV4-3	TRBJ2-1	TGCGCCAGCAGCCAAGAGGAGGGGTTGGGTGGTGAGCAGTTCTTC	CASSQEEGLGGEQFF
-	-	TRBV5-1	TRBJ1-5	TGCGCCAGCAGCTTGGGGATTCGGGGTCAGCCCCAGCATTTT	CASSLGIRGQPQHF
TRBD1	-	TRBV28	TRBJ2-4	TGTGCCAGCAGTTTATCCAGGGGGTTTCAGTACTTC	CASSLSRGFQYF
-	-	TRBV29-1	TRBJ2-3	TGCAGCGTTGTCCTAAGCCGGGGCACAGATACGCAGTATTTT	CSVVLSRGTDTQYF
TRBD2	-	TRBV6-5	TRBJ2-2	TGTGCCAGCCAGGAGGGAGGGTTTAGCGGGGAGCTGTTTTTT	CASQEGGFSGELFF
-	-	TRBV29-1	TRBJ1-3	TGCAGCGTGGGGTCGGGGACTGGAAACACCATATATTTT	CSVGSGTGNTIYF
TRBD1	-	TRBV7-2	TRBJ1-2	TGTGCCAGCAGCACCGGGACAGGGTATGGCTACACCTTC	CASSTGTGYGYTF
TRBD1	-	TRBV28	TRBJ2-2	TGTGCCAGCAGCCGACAGGGGGCGGGAGGGGAGCTGTTTTTT	CASSRQGAGGELFF
TRBD1	few	TRBV9	TRBJ1-6	TGTGCCAGCAGCGTAGGAGGACAGGTCAATTCACCCCTCCACTTT	CASSVGGQVNSPLHF
TRBD2	-	TRBV6-2/TRBV6-3	TRBJ2-5	TGTGCCAGCAGTTTGACTAGCCCGGAGACCCAGTACTTC	CASSLTSPETQYF